Listed below are T cell receptor beta chains from one sample, sequenced in a study of blood T cells in healthy people across ages. Via MiXCR, TCRdb re-called the 5' RACE reads, giving one row per CDR3 protein. The sample has fewer than 2,000,000 distinct CDR3 sequences; around 42% are singletons. What was sequenced was blood. All receptors derive from a human donor in good health. CDR3s include the opening cysteine and the closing phenylalanine or tryptophan. D genes are given only for firm matches. Clone sizes are given selectively: once, few, many, or a class where the clone is expanded.

-,TRBJ1-1,-,TRBV7-2,TGTGCCAGCAGCTTAACTACAGGAAAGAACACTGAAGCTTTCTTT,CASSLTTGKNTEAFF
-,TRBJ2-7,TRBD2,TRBV7-2,TGTGCCAGCAGCCCGCAAGCGGGGCGAAACTACGAGCAGTACTTC,CASSPQAGRNYEQYF
few,TRBJ1-1,-,TRBV7-3,TGTGCCAGCAGCTTAACGACGGGTAGGAACACTGAAGCTTTCTTT,CASSLTTGRNTEAFF
-,TRBJ1-5,-,TRBV20-1,TGCAGTGCCTTGGCAGGGATAAATCAGCCCCAGCATTTT,CSALAGINQPQHF
-,TRBJ2-6,TRBD1,TRBV25-1,TGTGCCAGCAGTGAATCGACAGGGATCTCTGGGGCCAACGTCCTGACTTTC,CASSESTGISGANVLTF
-,TRBJ2-1,TRBD1,TRBV6-2/TRBV6-3,TGTGCCAGCAGTTATACCTTCGGACAGGGGGCAGACAATGAGCAGTTCTTC,CASSYTFGQGADNEQFF
-,TRBJ1-2,-,TRBV11-2,TGTGCCAGCAGCCCGGGAGTTTATAACTATGGCTACACCTTC,CASSPGVYNYGYTF
-,TRBJ2-1,-,TRBV20-1,TGCAGTGCTAGAGATTCGGGGGTGGCCCACAATGAGCAGTTCTTC,CSARDSGVAHNEQFF
-,TRBJ2-1,TRBD2,TRBV7-2,TGTGCCAGCAGCGCAAGAAGGGAGGGAACCCAGTTCTTC,CASSARREGTQFF
-,TRBJ1-2,-,TRBV7-9,TGTGCCAGCAGCCTCGACGGAATCGGCTACACCTTC,CASSLDGIGYTF
-,TRBJ1-2,-,TRBV9,TGTGCCAGCAGCGCCCAGCCGGTGGGGGCTAACTATGGCTACACCTTC,CASSAQPVGANYGYTF
-,TRBJ1-1,TRBD1,TRBV10-3,TGTGCCATCAGTGAGTCGAATTGGGACAGAGAGAAGTTGGACACTGAAGCTTTCTTT,CAISESNWDREKLDTEAFF
-,TRBJ2-7,TRBD1,TRBV12-3/TRBV12-4,TGTGCCAGCACCGCAATCTACAGGGGCAAGCAGTACTTC,CASTAIYRGKQYF
-,TRBJ1-2,-,TRBV7-8,TGTGCCAGCAGCTTAGAGTCGGCCCTCGGAGGTGGCTACACCTTC,CASSLESALGGGYTF
once,TRBJ2-5,TRBD2,TRBV12-3/TRBV12-4,TGTGCCAGCAGTCCCGCGACTAGCGGGGGGGCGGAGACCCAGTACTTC,CASSPATSGGAETQYF
-,TRBJ2-3,TRBD2,TRBV29-1,TGCAGCGTGTTAGCGGGGGAAGATACGCAGTATTTT,CSVLAGEDTQYF
few,TRBJ2-5,-,TRBV4-3,TGCGCCAGCAGCCAAGATTGGGCGGTAGAGACCCAGTACTTC,CASSQDWAVETQYF